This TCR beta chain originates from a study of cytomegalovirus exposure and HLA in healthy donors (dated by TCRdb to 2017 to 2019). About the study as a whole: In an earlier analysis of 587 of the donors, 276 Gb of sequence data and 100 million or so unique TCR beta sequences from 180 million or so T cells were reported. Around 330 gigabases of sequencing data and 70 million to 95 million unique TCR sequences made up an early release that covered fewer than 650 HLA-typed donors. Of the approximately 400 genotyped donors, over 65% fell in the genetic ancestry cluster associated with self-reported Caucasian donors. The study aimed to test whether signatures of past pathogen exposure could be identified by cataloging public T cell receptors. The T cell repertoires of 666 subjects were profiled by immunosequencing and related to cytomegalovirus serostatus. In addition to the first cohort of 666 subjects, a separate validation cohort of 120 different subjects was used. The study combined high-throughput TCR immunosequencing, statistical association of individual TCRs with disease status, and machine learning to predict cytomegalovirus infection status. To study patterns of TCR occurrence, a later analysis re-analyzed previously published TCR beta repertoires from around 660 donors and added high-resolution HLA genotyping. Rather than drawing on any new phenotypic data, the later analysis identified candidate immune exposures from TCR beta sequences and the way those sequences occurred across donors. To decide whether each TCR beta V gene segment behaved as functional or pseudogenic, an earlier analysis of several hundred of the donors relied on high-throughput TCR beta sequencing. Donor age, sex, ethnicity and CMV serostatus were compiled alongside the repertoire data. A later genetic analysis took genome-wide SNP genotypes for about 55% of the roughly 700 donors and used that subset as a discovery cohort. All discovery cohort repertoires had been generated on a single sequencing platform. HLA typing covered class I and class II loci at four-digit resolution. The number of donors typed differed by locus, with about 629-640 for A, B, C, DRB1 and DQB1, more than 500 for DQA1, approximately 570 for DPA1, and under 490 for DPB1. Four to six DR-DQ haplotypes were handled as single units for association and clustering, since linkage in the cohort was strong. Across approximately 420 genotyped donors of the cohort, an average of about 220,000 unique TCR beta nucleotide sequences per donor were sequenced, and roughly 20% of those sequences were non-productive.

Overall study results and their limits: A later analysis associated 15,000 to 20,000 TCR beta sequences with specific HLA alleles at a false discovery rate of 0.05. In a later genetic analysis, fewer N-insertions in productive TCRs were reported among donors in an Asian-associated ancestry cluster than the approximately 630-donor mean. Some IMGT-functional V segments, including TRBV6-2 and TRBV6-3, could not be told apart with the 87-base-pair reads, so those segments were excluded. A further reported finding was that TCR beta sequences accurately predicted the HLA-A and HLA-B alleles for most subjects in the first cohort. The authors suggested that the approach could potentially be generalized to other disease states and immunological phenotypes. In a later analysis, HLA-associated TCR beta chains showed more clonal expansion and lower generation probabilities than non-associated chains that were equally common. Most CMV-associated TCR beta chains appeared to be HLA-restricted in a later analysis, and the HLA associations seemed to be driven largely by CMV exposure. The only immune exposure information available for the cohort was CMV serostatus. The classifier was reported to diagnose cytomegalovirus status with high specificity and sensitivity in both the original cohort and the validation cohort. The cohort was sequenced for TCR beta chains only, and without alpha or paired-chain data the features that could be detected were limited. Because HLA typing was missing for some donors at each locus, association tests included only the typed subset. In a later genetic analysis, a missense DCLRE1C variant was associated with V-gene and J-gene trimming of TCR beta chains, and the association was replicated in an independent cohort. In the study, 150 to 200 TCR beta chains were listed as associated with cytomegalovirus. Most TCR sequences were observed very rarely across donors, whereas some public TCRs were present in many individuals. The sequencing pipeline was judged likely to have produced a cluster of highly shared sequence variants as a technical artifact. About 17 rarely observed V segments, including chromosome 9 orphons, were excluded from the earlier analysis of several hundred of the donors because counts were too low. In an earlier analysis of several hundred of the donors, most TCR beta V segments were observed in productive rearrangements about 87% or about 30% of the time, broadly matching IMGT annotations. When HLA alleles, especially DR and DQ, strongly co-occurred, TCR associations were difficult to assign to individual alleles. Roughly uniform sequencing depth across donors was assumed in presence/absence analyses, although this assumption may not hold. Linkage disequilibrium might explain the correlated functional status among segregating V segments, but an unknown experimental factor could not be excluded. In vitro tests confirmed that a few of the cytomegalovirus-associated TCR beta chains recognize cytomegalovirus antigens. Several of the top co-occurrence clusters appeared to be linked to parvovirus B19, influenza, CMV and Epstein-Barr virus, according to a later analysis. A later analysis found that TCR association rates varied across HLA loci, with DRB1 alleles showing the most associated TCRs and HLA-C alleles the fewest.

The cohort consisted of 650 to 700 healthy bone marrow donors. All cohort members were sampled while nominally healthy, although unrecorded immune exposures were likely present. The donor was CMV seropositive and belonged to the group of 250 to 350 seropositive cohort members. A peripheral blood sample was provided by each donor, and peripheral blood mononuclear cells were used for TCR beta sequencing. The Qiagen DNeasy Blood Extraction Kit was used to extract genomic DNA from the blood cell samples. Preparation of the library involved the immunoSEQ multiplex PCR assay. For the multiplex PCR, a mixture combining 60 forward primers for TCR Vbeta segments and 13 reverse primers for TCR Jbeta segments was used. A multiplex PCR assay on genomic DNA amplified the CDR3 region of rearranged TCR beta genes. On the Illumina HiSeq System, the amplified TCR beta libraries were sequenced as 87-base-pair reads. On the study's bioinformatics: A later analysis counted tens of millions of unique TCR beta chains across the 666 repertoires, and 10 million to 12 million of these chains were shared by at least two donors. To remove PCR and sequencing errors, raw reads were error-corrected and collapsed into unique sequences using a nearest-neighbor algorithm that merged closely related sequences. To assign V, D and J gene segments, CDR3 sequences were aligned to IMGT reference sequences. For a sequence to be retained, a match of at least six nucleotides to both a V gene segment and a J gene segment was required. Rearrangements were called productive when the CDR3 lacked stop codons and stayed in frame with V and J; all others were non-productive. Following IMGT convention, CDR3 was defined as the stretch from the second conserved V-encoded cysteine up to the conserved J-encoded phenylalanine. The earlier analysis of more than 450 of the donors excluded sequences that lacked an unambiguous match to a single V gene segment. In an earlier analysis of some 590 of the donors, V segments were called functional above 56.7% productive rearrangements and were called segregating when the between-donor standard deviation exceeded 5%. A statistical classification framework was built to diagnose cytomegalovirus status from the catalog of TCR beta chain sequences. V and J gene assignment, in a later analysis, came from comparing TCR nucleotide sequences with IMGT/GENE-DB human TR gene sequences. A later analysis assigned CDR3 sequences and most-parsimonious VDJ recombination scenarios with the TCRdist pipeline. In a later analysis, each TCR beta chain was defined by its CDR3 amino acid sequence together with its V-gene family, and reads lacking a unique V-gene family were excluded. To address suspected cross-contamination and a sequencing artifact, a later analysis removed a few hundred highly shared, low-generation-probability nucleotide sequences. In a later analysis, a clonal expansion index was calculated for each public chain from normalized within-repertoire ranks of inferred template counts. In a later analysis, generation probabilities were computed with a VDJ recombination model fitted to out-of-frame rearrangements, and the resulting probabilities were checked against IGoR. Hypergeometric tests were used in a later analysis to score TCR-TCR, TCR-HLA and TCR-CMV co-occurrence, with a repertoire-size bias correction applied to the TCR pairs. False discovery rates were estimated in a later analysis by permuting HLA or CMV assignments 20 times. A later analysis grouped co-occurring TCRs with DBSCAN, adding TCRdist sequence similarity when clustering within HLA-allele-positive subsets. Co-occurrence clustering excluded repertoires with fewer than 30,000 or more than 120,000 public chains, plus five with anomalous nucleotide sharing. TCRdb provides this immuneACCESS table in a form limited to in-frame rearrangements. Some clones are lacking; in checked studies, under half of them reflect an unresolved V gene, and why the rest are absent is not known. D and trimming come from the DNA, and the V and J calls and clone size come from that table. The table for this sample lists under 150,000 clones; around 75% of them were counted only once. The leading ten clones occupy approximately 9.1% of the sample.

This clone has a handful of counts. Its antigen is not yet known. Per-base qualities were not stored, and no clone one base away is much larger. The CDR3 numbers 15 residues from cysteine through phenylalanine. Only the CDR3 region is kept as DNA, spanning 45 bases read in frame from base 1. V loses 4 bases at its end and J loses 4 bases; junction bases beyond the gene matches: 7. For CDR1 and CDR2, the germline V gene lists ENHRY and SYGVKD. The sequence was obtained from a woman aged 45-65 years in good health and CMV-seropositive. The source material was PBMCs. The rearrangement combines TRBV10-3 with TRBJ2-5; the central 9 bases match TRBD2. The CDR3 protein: CAISGNSGRGETQYF. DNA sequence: TGTGCCATCAGTGGGAATAGCGGGAGAGGAGAGACCCAGTACTTC.